Included here is one TCR beta chain sequence, with context. This record belongs to a study of shared clonotypes between healthy human individuals. The overall study: The people who gave samples were a couple of women and a few men aged 18 to 49.

PCR replicates performed on unsorted PBMC used 300 to 350 ng DNA, around 28,000 T cell genomes. Ten immunoSEQ deep assay plates were used to sequence the DNA of unsorted PBMCs. The table came from immunoSEQ multiplex PCR; TCRdb's copy has only in-frame clones and leaves some out. The table has 500,000 to 650,000 clones, roughly four fifths seen once. CDR3 size: 13 residues. Trimming cost V 4 bases and J 4 bases, with 13 bases left between them. Germline lookup yields CDR1 SQVTM and CDR2 ANQGSEA. This TCR was sampled from a woman in her thirties or forties in good health. Some clones in this sample may be carry-over from other donors' samples. What was sequenced was PBMCs. The chain combines TRBV29-1 with TRBJ2-5; D is uncertain. The CDR3 sequence: CSVGLGLGETQYF. The CDR3 nucleotides read TGCAGCGTTGGTCTAGGGCTCGGAGAGACCCAGTACTTC.